These 15 T cell receptor beta chains share one sample of origin, sequenced in a study of cytomegalovirus exposure and HLA in healthy donors. The PCR employed 60 Vbeta primers together with 13 Jbeta primers. Using immunoSEQ multiplex PCR, the repertoire was profiled, and TCRdb retains in-frame clones only, with some absent. The sample includes 180,000 or so clones, 80% to 90% of them seen just once. The sequenced sample consisted of PBMCs. The source is a man between 18 and 35 years old in good health and CMV-seropositive.

The chain joins TRBV9 to TRBJ1-2, with D unresolved. This CDR3 region has 11 residues. CDR1 is SGDLS and CDR2 is YYNGEE in the germline V gene. Between the trimmed V and J ends, which lost 3 bases and 6 bases, there was a span of 6 bases. CDR3 sequence: CASSAQNGYTF. DNA for the CDR3: TGTGCCAGCAGCGCCCAGAATGGCTACACCTTC.

This clone occurred a few times. This sequence joins TRBV19 and TRBJ2-7; D is ambiguous. CDR1 LNHDA and CDR2 SQIVND come from the germline V gene (reference sequence). V was trimmed by 3 bases and J by 8 bases, leaving 11 bases between them. The CDR3 has 12 residues. CDR3 DNA: TGTGCCAGTAGTATTCCCGGTGCTAAGCAGTACTTC. It translates to CASSIPGAKQYF.

This chain connects TRBV11-1 to TRBJ2-7; D perhaps matches TRBD2 (6 bases). The CDR3 sequence is 17 residues long. Germline V lookup: CDR1 SGHAT, CDR2 FQDESV (reference sequence). Deletions cut 3 bases from V and 0 bases from J, with 18 bases between. The CDR3 DNA sequence: TGTGCCAGCAGCTTTCTCATATCGCGGGACCACTCCTACGAGCAGTACTTC. This encodes CASSFLISRDHSYEQYF. Full variable domain (remainder filled in from reference TRBV11-1 and TRBJ2-7): EAEVAQSPRYKITEKSQAVAFWCDPISGHATLYWYRQILGQGPELLVQFQDESVVDDSQLPKDRFSAERLKGVDSTLKIQPAELGDSAMYLCASSFLISRDHSYEQYFGPGTRLTVT.

J is TRBJ1-2 and V is TRBV5-1, with TRBD1 identical over 8 bases. Losses at the gene ends were 6 bases for V and 8 bases for J; bases not matched to a gene: 15. The CDR3 contains 15 residues. Germline loops: CDR1 SGHRS, CDR2 YFSETQ. CDR3 protein: CASNDGGQGSFGYTF. The CDR3 DNA is TGCGCCAGCAATGACGGTGGACAGGGAAGTTTCGGCTACACCTTC.

This sequence joins TRBV6-6 and TRBJ2-5, with a possible D match to TRBD1 (6 bases). The V gene's germline CDR1 is MNHNY and CDR2 SVGAGI (reference sequence). The CDR3 is made up of 15 amino acids. V was clipped by 1 base and J by 4 bases, with 13 bases between them. CDR3 sequence: CASSYLAQGGETQYF. In DNA, the CDR3 is TGTGCCAGCAGTTACTTGGCACAGGGTGGAGAGACCCAGTACTTC.

V is TRBV6-1 and J is TRBJ2-7, with TRBD1 identical over 7 bases. The CDR3 is 15 amino acids. Trimming removed 8 bases from V and 3 bases from J; junction bases left unmatched: 13. Germline values: CDR1 MNHNS, CDR2 SASEGT. In nucleotides, the CDR3 is TGTGCCAGCCATACAGGGGTTAGCTCATTCTACGAGCAGTACTTC. Translated: CASHTGVSSFYEQYF.

The V gene is TRBV6-5, the J gene TRBJ1-4, with a weak D call TRBD1 (6 bases). The CDR3 has 14 residues. Trimming took 4 bases from V and 2 from J, leaving 8 bases between them. Germline V gives CDR1 MNHEY, CDR2 SVGAGI. The CDR3 loop reads CASSSGVTNEKLFF. The CDR3 coding sequence is TGTGCCAGCAGTTCAGGGGTGACTAATGAAAAACTGTTTTTT.

The rearrangement links TRBV4-1 to TRBJ2-7; 7 bases map to TRBD1. The length of the CDR3 is 14 residues. Germline CDR1 reads MGHRA; CDR2 reads YSYEKL. After removal of 5 bases from V and 7 bases from J, the junction contained 11 bases not matched to a gene. The CDR3 sequence is CASSATGRTREQYF. CDR3 in DNA: TGCGCCAGCAGCGCGACAGGGCGAACTCGAGAGCAGTACTTC.

This chain connects TRBV12-5 to TRBJ1-5; 8 bases are shared with TRBD1. J was trimmed by 6 bases and V by 2 bases; bases with no gene match: 3. The CDR3 is 14 amino acids. Germline V lookup: CDR1 LGHNT, CDR2 FRNRAP. For the CDR3, the DNA is TGTGCTAGTGGTTTGCAGGGGGCAAGTCAGCCCCAGCATTTT. Translated, it gives CASGLQGASQPQHF. The full variable domain, in which reference TRBV12-5 and TRBJ1-5 provide the parts outside the CDR3, is DARVTQTPRHKVTEMGQEVTMRCQPILGHNTVFWYRQTMMQGLELLAYFRNRAPLDDSGMPKDRFSAEMPDATLATLKIQPSEPRDSAVYFCASGLQGASQPQHFGDGTRLSIL.

The V and J genes are TRBV6-6 and TRBJ2-2; TRBD2 is a possible D gene (6 bases). Germline V gives CDR1 MNHNY, CDR2 SVGAGI (reference sequence). V lost 7 bases and J lost 0, with 15 bases in between. The CDR3 consists of 16 residues. CDR3 region: CASITTGTPNTGELFF. CDR3 nucleotides: TGTGCCAGCATTACAACCGGGACTCCGAACACCGGGGAGCTGTTTTTT.

V usage is TRBV5-6 and J usage is TRBJ2-5, with 8 bases that match TRBD1. Losses at the gene ends were 0 bases for V and 5 bases for J; bases not matched to a gene: 3. Looked up from germline, CDR1 is SGHDT and CDR2 is YYEEEE. CDR3 length equals 14 residues. CDR3 sequence reads: CASSLGRTGETQYF. DNA of the CDR3: TGTGCCAGCAGCTTGGGGCGGACAGGGGAGACCCAGTACTTC.

This chain links TRBV7-2 with TRBJ2-5; possible D gene TRBD2, 5 bases. The end of the DNA aligns better with TRBJ2-7, so the J call may be wrong. The length of the CDR3 is 12 residues. Germline assignment: CDR1 SGHTA and CDR2 FQGNSA. In DNA form, the CDR3 reads TGTGCCAGCAGCTCTACGGGGTACGAGCAGTACTTC. It translates to CASSSTGYEQYF.

This chain connects TRBV7-9 to TRBJ2-7; weak D call: TRBD2 (6 bases). Germline CDR1 is SEHNR and CDR2 is FQNEAQ (reference sequence). V was clipped by 6 bases and J by 3 bases, with 12 bases between them. This CDR3 contains 13 residues. The CDR3 nucleotides read TGTGCCAGCAGTTTGGCGGGGAGCTACGAGCAGTACTTC. Translation: CASSLAGSYEQYF.

The V and J genes are TRBV20-1 and TRBJ1-2; D remains ambiguous. CDR1 and CDR2 from the germline V gene are DFQATT and SNEGSKA (reference sequence). Trimming removed 5 bases from V and 8 bases from J, with 12 bases in between. The CDR3 has 11 residues. CDR3 sequence reads: CSAWGVEGYTF. CDR3 DNA: TGCAGTGCTTGGGGAGTGGAGGGCTACACCTTC.

V usage is TRBV6-1 and J usage is TRBJ1-5; D is possibly TRBD1 (5 bases). The CDR3 totals 16 residues. V was shortened by 4 bases and J by 0 bases, with 13 bases between the two germline ends. Germline V gives CDR1 MNHNS, CDR2 SASEGT. This chain's CDR3 is CASSAAGQYSNQPQHF. CDR3 coding DNA: TGTGCCAGCAGTGCGGCAGGACAATATAGCAATCAGCCCCAGCATTTT.